The entry below describes one TCR beta chain. This record comes from a study of control samples from healthy donors and cancer patients. Sequencing was performed with immunoSEQ multiplex PCR; in TCRdb, only in-frame clones are kept and a portion is missing. The table lists 70,000 to 85,000 clones, roughly nine tenths of them singletons. CDR3 length: 13 residues. Germline CDR1 and CDR2: WNHNN and SYGVQD (reference sequence). V lost 4 bases, J lost 5 bases, and 0 bases stayed unmatched. Sequencing was performed on blood. This sequence originates from a man aged 45-65 years in good health. The V and J genes are TRBV10-1 and TRBJ2-3, with 10 nucleotides matching TRBD2. The DNA for the CDR3 is TGCGCCAGCAGTGGACTAGCGGGAGATACGCAGTATTTT. Translated: CASSGLAGDTQYF.